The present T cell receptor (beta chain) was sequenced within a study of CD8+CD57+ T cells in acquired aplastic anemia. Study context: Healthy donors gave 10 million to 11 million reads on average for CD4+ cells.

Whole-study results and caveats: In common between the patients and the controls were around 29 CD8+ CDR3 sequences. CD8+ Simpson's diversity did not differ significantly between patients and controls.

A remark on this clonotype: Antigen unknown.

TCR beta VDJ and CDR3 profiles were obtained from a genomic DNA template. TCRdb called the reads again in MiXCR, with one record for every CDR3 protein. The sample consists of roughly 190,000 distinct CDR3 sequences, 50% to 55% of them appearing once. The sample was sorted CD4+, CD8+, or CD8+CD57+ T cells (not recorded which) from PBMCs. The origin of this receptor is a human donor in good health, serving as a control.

Written as DNA, the CDR3 is TGCGCCAGCTTCTCTGACAGCGACTACGAGCAGTACTTC. Amino acid sequence: CASFSDSDYEQYF. The V gene is TRBV5-1, the J gene TRBJ2-7, with D perhaps matching TRBD1 (5 bases). This CDR3 region has 13 residues. Germline CDR1 SGHRS, CDR2 YFSETQ. The V and J ends lost 7 bases and 3 bases respectively, with 14 bases between them.